Sequencing of this T cell receptor (beta chain) was carried out in a study of T-cell reconstitution after alpha-beta-depleted transplantation in children. General observations from the study: Among T cells one year after transplant, newly produced cells accounted for most counts and diversity. About two months after transplant, alpha-beta T cells reportedly came from several hundred expanded graft clones. Some patients' high day-60 TCRbeta diversity was traced to surviving recipient T cells and thymic progenitors.

This clonotype was found many times. Antigen specificity is unknown. V was pared by 6 bases and J by 4 bases, with 8 bases of the junction left unmatched. Looked up from germline, CDR1 is DFQATT and CDR2 is SNEGSKA (reference sequence). The CDR3 contains 16 residues. Unique molecular identifiers were used to barcode this TCRbeta library. TCRdb redid the calling of the PCR reads with MiXCR, one entry per CDR3 protein. Here the sample spans more than 300,000 distinct CDR3 sequences, under 20% being singletons. This rearrangement joins TRBV20-1 to TRBJ2-1; TRBD2 matches at 14 bases. The sequences come from PBMCs, mostly from graft donor cells, collected 360 days after TCRalphabeta/CD19-depleted stem cell transplant. The sequence came from a male patient under 10 years old who had a stem cell transplant for acute lymphoblastic leukemia, so the T cells may come from the graft donor. Here the CDR3 DNA reads TGCAGTGCCATCGGACTAGCGGGAGGAGTTTACAATGAGCAGTTCTTC. This translates into CSAIGLAGGVYNEQFF.